This passage covers 13 T cell receptor beta chains from one sample sequenced in a study of cytomegalovirus exposure and HLA in healthy donors. Clones were read by immunoSEQ multiplex PCR, and TCRdb kept only the in-frame ones, dropping some. The sample consists of under 250,000 clones, about 90% of them appearing once. Sequenced input: PBMCs. These receptors were obtained from a man between 18 and 35 years old in good health and CMV-seropositive.

The V call is TRBV7-2, the J call TRBJ2-3; no clear D. The CDR3 loop spans 14 amino acids. V was trimmed by 11 bases and J by 3 bases, leaving 18 bases between them. Germline assignment: CDR1 SGHTA and CDR2 FQGNSA. The CDR3 reads CAATADRATDTQYF. CDR3 nucleotides: TGTGCCGCCACCGCGGATAGGGCAACAGATACGCAGTATTTT. Supplemented by reference TRBV7-2 and TRBJ2-3, the full variable domain reads GAGVSQSPSNKVTEKGKDVELRCDPISGHTALYWYRQSLGQGLEFLIYFQGNSAPDKSGLPSDRFSAERTGGSVSTLTIQRTQQEDSAVYLCAATADRATDTQYFGPGTRLTVL.

The J gene is TRBJ1-5, the V gene TRBV6-5, with 8 bases identical to TRBD1. This CDR3 region has 15 residues. The germline gives CDR1 MNHEY, CDR2 SVGAGI. Trimming removed 6 bases from V and 2 bases from J; junction bases left unmatched: 6. The CDR3 sequence is CASSPTGEGNQPQHF. CDR3 sequence (DNA): TGTGCCAGCAGCCCGACAGGGGAGGGCAATCAGCCCCAGCATTTT.

Comment on this clone: A junction end diverges from the germline sequence, so it may reflect a read error. The CDR3 DNA sequence: TGTGCTAGCAGCCTTAGCTTAGCCTCCTACGAGCAGTACTTC. Amino acid sequence: CASSLSLASYEQYF. V gene TRBV7-9 combines with J gene TRBJ2-7; no reliable D call. The germline V gene encodes CDR1 SEHNR and CDR2 FQNEAQ (reference sequence). This CDR3 spans 14 amino acids. The full variable domain, with the rest looked up from reference TRBV7-9 and TRBJ2-7, is DTGVSQNPRHKITKRGQNVTFRCDPISEHNRLYWYRQTLGQGPEFLTYFQNEAQLEKSRLLSDRFSAERPKGSFSTLEIQRTEQGDSAMYLCASSLSLASYEQYFGPGTRLTVT.

The V gene is TRBV5-1, the J gene TRBJ1-4, with 7 bases identical to TRBD1. V lost 1 base to trimming and J lost 4 bases; unmatched junction nucleotides: 7. The CDR3 runs 16 residues. CDR1 and CDR2 (germline): SGHRS, YFSETQ. CDR3 sequence: CASSLFEQGRNEKLFF. CDR3 nucleotide sequence: TGCGCCAGCAGCTTGTTCGAACAGGGGCGTAATGAAAAACTGTTTTTT. Full variable domain (remainder filled in from reference TRBV5-1 and TRBJ1-4): KAGVTQTPRYLIKTRGQQVTLSCSPISGHRSVSWYQQTPGQGLQFLFEYFSETQRNKGNFPGRFSGRQFSNSRSEMNVSTLELGDSALYLCASSLFEQGRNEKLFFGSGTQLSVL.

The CDR3 reads CASSLEAGLAGAGNEQFF. CDR3 in DNA: TGTGCCAGCAGCTTAGAGGCTGGACTAGCGGGAGCAGGCAATGAGCAGTTCTTC. The rearrangement uses TRBV7-3 and TRBJ2-1; 13 bases match TRBD2. With 2 bases clipped from V and 6 bases from J, the junction kept 10 bases outside the gene matches. The CDR3 is 18 amino acids. The germline CDR1 and CDR2 sequences are SGHTA and FQGTGA.

The V call is TRBV7-8, the J call TRBJ1-5; 9 nucleotides agree with TRBD1. V shed 0 bases and J 4 bases; nucleotides not matched to a gene: 7. The CDR3 consists of 17 residues. Germline CDR1 SGHVS, CDR2 FQNEAQ. The CDR3 protein is CASSLAGGTGINQPQHF. Here the CDR3 DNA reads TGTGCCAGCAGCTTAGCGGGCGGGACAGGGATTAATCAGCCCCAGCATTTT.

The chain combines TRBV27 with TRBJ2-7; TRBD1 aligns across 11 bases. Germline loops: CDR1 MNHEY, CDR2 SMNVEV (reference sequence). The CDR3 sequence is 15 residues long. V was clipped by 10 bases and J by 3 bases; unmatched bases: 11. This CDR3 reads CATRPGTGGSYEQYF. The CDR3 DNA reads as TGTGCCACGAGGCCCGGGACAGGGGGTAGCTACGAGCAGTACTTC.

The chain couples TRBV28 to TRBJ2-7; 8 nucleotides match TRBD1. CDR1 MDHEN and CDR2 SYDVKM come from the germline V gene. The CDR3 extends over 13 amino acids. With V trimmed by 7 bases and J by 5 bases, 7 bases remained unmatched. The CDR3 reads CASTWTGTHEQYF. As DNA, the CDR3 is TGTGCCAGCACCTGGACAGGGACCCACGAGCAGTACTTC. The full variable domain, rest sourced from reference TRBV28 and TRBJ2-7, is DVKVTQSSRYLVKRTGEKVFLECVQDMDHENMFWYRQDPGLGLRLIYFSYDVKMKEKGDIPEGYSVSREKKERFSLILESASTNQTSMYLCASTWTGTHEQYFGPGTRLTVT.

CDR3 sequence: CASSLSRQGAGETQYF. The CDR3 coding sequence is TGTGCCAGCAGTTTATCGAGACAGGGGGCAGGGGAGACCCAGTACTTC. The rearrangement joins TRBV27 to TRBJ2-5; 10 positions agree with TRBD1. The CDR3 consists of 16 residues. J was trimmed by 5 bases and V by 0 bases; bases with no gene match: 6. CDR1 is MNHEY, CDR2 SMNVEV, per germline (reference sequence).

CDR3 amino acids: CAGADHRETQYF. DNA for the CDR3: TGTGCTGGGGCCGACCACCGAGAGACCCAGTACTTC. This chain links TRBV27 with TRBJ2-5; tentative D call: TRBD1 (5 bases). This CDR3 has 12 amino acids. The V gene's germline CDR1 is MNHEY and CDR2 SMNVEV (reference sequence).

The chain employs TRBV7-2 and TRBJ1-2; no reliable D call. There are 15 residues in the CDR3. Trimming shortened V by 1 base and J by 2 bases, and 11 bases separated the two germline ends. The germline V gene encodes CDR1 SGHTA and CDR2 FQGNSA. The CDR3 protein is CASSLVPIPNYGYTF. DNA for the CDR3: TGTGCCAGCAGCTTAGTTCCGATCCCGAACTATGGCTACACCTTC.

This chain uses TRBV10-2 with TRBJ1-2; no definite D call. From germline, CDR1 is WSHSY and CDR2 SAAADI. The CDR3 consists of 13 residues. V dropped 4 bases and J dropped 2 bases, with 8 bases sitting between them. The DNA for the CDR3 is TGCGCCAGCAGTGGGGCAGAAAACTATGGCTACACCTTC. Translating gives CASSGAENYGYTF.

This chain connects TRBV27 to TRBJ2-7; D gene uncertain. This CDR3 region has 16 residues. Germline-derived CDR1 and CDR2 are MNHEY and SMNVEV (reference sequence). V was clipped by 0 bases and J by 2 bases, with 14 bases between them. This CDR3 reads CASSLSADTSTYEQYF. CDR3 nucleotides: TGTGCCAGCAGTTTATCCGCTGACACAAGCACCTACGAGCAGTACTTC.